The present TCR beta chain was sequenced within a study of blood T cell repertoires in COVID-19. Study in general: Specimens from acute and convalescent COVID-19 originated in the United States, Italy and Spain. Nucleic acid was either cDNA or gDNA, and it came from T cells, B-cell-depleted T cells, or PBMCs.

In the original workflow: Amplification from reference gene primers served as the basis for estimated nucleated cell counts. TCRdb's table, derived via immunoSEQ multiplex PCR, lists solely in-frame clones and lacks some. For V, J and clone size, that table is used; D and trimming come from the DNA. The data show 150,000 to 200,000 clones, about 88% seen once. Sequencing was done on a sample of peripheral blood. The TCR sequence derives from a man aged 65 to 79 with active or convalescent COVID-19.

As DNA, the CDR3 is TGTGCCAGCAGACGGACTAGCGGGAGGGCGGGTCCCTACAATGAGCAGTTCTTC. Its protein is CASRRTSGRAGPYNEQFF. The chain employs TRBV11-2 and TRBJ2-1; 15 nucleotides agree with TRBD2. The CDR3 extends over 18 amino acids. V lost 6 bases and J lost 2; bases outside the gene matches: 8. Per germline, CDR1 SGHAT and CDR2 FQNNGV.